Presented here are 28 T cell receptor beta chains from one specimen sequenced in a study of cytomegalovirus exposure and HLA in healthy donors. PCR employed 60 Vbeta and 13 Jbeta primers. Produced via immunoSEQ multiplex PCR; TCRdb's table is partial and in-frame only. The sample has approximately 90,000 clones, about four fifths seen once. The sequenced material came from PBMCs. The receptors come from a woman aged 40 to 50 in good health and CMV-seronegative.

This sequence joins TRBV2 and TRBJ1-2; 8 bases map to TRBD1. Trimming took 8 bases from V and 4 from J; bases not matched to a gene: 6. This CDR3 is 13 amino acids long. Per the germline V gene, CDR1 is SNHLY and CDR2 is FYNNEI. This CDR3 reads CASLTGEFYGYTF. As DNA, the CDR3 is TGTGCCAGCCTGACAGGGGAGTTCTATGGCTACACCTTC.

This clone has just a few counts. J is TRBJ2-5 and V is TRBV5-8; 14 nucleotides agree with TRBD2. In germline, CDR1 is SGHTS, CDR2 YDEGEE. The V gene end was trimmed by 0 bases and the J gene end by 2 bases; junction bases not matched to a gene: 3. The CDR3 loop spans 17 amino acids. For the CDR3, the DNA is TGTGCCAGCAGCTTGGGGGGACTAGCGGGGGTACAAGAGACCCAGTACTTC. Translation gives CASSLGGLAGVQETQYF.

J is TRBJ2-7 and V is TRBV29-1, with 7 bases aligning to TRBD1. Germline trimming cut 6 bases from V and 7 bases from J; bases unmatched to any gene: 15. Germline CDR1 and CDR2: SQVTM and ANQGSEA. The CDR3 length is 14 residues. The CDR3 sequence: CSVTTATGSREQYF. Written as DNA, the CDR3 is TGCAGCGTCACCACCGCGACAGGGTCCAGAGAGCAGTACTTC.

The chain employs TRBV13 and TRBJ1-6, with TRBD1 matching over 7 bases. Germline CDR1 PRHDT, CDR2 FYEKMQ (reference sequence). V lost 5 bases to trimming and J lost 7 bases; unmatched junction nucleotides: 8. The CDR3 is 15 amino acids. The CDR3 protein is CASSGARDRNSPLHF. CDR3 nucleotide sequence: TGTGCCAGCAGCGGAGCCCGGGACAGAAATTCACCCCTCCACTTT.

The V and J genes are TRBV6-1 and TRBJ1-1, with unresolved D. The CDR3 runs 12 residues. Germline V gene lookup returns CDR1 MNHNS and CDR2 SASEGT. Trimming cost V 5 bases and J 5 bases, with 9 bases left between them. DNA for the CDR3: TGTGCCAGCAGTCCGACTCAAACTGAAGCTTTCTTT. As protein: CASSPTQTEAFF.

This chain joins TRBV15 and TRBJ2-7, with 12 bases fitting TRBD2. V was pared by 4 bases and J by 5 bases, with 6 bases of the junction left unmatched. The V gene's germline CDR1 is LNHNV and CDR2 YYDKDF (reference sequence). The CDR3 is 15 amino acids. This chain's CDR3 is CATSTLAGGRNEQYF. In DNA, the CDR3 is TGTGCCACCAGCACGCTAGCGGGGGGGCGCAACGAGCAGTACTTC.

Here the CDR3 reads CASMRDRGQTQYF. DNA of the CDR3: TGTGCCAGCATGAGGGACAGGGGGCAGACCCAGTACTTC. V and J are TRBV21-1 and TRBJ2-5; TRBD1 reflects the table's D call only, with no check against the DNA. TRBV21-1 constitutes a pseudogene. The CDR3 is made up of 13 amino acids.

The chain recombines TRBV19 with TRBJ1-1; 8 bases match TRBD1. The germline CDR1 and CDR2 sequences are LNHDA and SQIVND (reference sequence). CDR3 length equals 14 residues. After removal of 8 bases from V and 3 bases from J, the junction contained 8 bases not matched to a gene. CDR3 in DNA: TGTGCCAGTCGCAGGGACAGGAGGGACACTGAAGCTTTCTTT. It specifies CASRRDRRDTEAFF.

This clone was seen a few times. The V gene is TRBV5-6, the J gene TRBJ2-7, with 8 bases lining up with TRBD1. V lost 3 bases to trimming and J lost 5 bases; unmatched junction nucleotides: 10. CDR3 length: 15 amino acids. Germline CDR1 is SGHDT and CDR2 is YYEEEE. The CDR3 nucleotides read TGTGCCAGCAGCTATTGGACAGGGACCATCCACGAGCAGTACTTC. Its translation: CASSYWTGTIHEQYF.

The chain combines TRBV4-3 with TRBJ1-5; 10 nucleotides align to TRBD1. The CDR3 totals 16 residues. Germline V gives CDR1 LGHNA, CDR2 YSLEER. The V and J ends lost 3 bases and 10 bases, in that order; junction bases with no gene match: 12. DNA for the CDR3: TGCGCCAGCAGCCAGACAGGGGGCCAAGGTGGGGAACCCCAGCATTTT. It translates to CASSQTGGQGGEPQHF.

This clone was seen a single time. The genes are TRBV11-2 and TRBJ2-1; D may be TRBD2 (6 bases). The CDR3 is 15 amino acids. V was shortened by 2 bases and J by 8 bases, with 16 bases between the two germline ends. Germline assignment: CDR1 SGHAT and CDR2 FQNNGV. The CDR3 region has the DNA TGTGCCAGCAGCTTATGGGGGGTTTTGAGGGATGAGCAGTTCTTC. Translated, it gives CASSLWGVLRDEQFF.

This chain links TRBV6-5 with TRBJ1-1; possible D gene TRBD1, 6 bases. V lost 4 bases, J lost 0 bases, and 12 bases lay in between. Germline CDR1 and CDR2: MNHEY and SVGAGI. CDR3 length: 15 amino acids. CDR3 DNA: TGTGCCAGCAGTTCCCAAGGACAGCTGAACACTGAAGCTTTCTTT. Translation: CASSSQGQLNTEAFF.

The chain couples TRBV10-1 to TRBJ1-2; 8 positions match TRBD1. Germline CDR1 and CDR2: WNHNN and SYGVQD (reference sequence). V gave up 3 bases and J gave up 2 bases; unmatched junction bases: 5. The CDR3 sequence is 15 residues long. CDR3 in amino acids: CASSERTGNNYGYTF. The CDR3 bases are TGCGCCAGCAGTGAAAGGACAGGGAACAACTATGGCTACACCTTC.

This clone was seen a few times. The chain joins TRBV5-8 to TRBJ1-1; TRBD1 matches 10 bases. The junction had 14 bases not matched to a gene; V was cut back by 0 bases and J by 0 bases. The CDR3 contains 20 residues. CDR1 is SGHTS and CDR2 is YDEGEE in the germline V gene. The CDR3 is CASSLASIGGTGVMNTEAFF. CDR3 bases: TGTGCCAGCAGCTTGGCTTCTATCGGTGGGACAGGGGTCATGAACACTGAAGCTTTCTTT.

The rearrangement joins TRBV27 to TRBJ1-5; 9 bases align to TRBD1. Germline V gene data show CDR1 as MNHEY and CDR2 as SMNVEV (reference sequence). The ends lost 4 bases at V and 4 bases at J; junction bases unmatched: 8. The CDR3 extends over 16 amino acids. The CDR3 DNA follows: TGTGCCAGCAGTTCCGGCCAAGACAGGGGGAATCAGCCCCAGCATTTT. This encodes CASSSGQDRGNQPQHF.

J is TRBJ1-2 and V is TRBV6-5; a weak D match, TRBD1 (6 bases). This CDR3 has 16 amino acids. The germline V gene encodes CDR1 MNHEY and CDR2 SVGAGI. Trimming took off 0 bases at V and 6 bases at J, with 17 bases between the two ends. CDR3 sequence: CASSYSTWGRIDGYTF. The CDR3 bases are TGTGCCAGCAGTTACTCGACCTGGGGGCGTATCGATGGCTACACCTTC.

The chain recombines TRBV4-1 with TRBJ1-3; perhaps TRBD1 as D (5 bases). The length of the CDR3 is 18 residues. V was clipped by 1 base and J by 3 bases, with 19 bases between them. From germline, CDR1 is MGHRA and CDR2 YSYEKL. DNA for the CDR3: TGCGCCAGCAGCCAAGTACTCCCACGGGGGACTAATGGAAACACCATATATTTT. It translates to CASSQVLPRGTNGNTIYF.

V and J are TRBV10-3 and TRBJ1-5; D may be TRBD1 (6 bases). With 0 bases removed from V and 0 bases from J, the gap between germline ends came to 15 bases. Germline loops: CDR1 ENHRY, CDR2 SYGVKD. The length of the CDR3 is 18 residues. Written as DNA, the CDR3 is TGTGCCATCAGTGAGTCTGTGACAGGTGAAAATAGCAATCAGCCCCAGCATTTT. Residues: CAISESVTGENSNQPQHF.

V is TRBV7-9 and J is TRBJ2-1, with D perhaps matching TRBD1 (5 bases). This CDR3 has 13 residues. V dropped 2 bases and J dropped 7 bases, with 9 bases sitting between them. Germline loops: CDR1 SEHNR, CDR2 FQNEAQ (reference sequence). The CDR3 DNA reads as TGTGCCAGCAGCTTAACAGGCCGGAATGAGCAGTTCTTC. Translated, it gives CASSLTGRNEQFF.

This chain joins TRBV4-3 and TRBJ2-7; 11 nucleotides line up with TRBD2. The CDR3 is made up of 15 amino acids. After removal of 5 bases from V and 7 bases from J, the junction contained 10 bases not matched to a gene. CDR1 is LGHNA, CDR2 YSLEER, per germline. CDR3 in amino acids: CASSSTLAGGEEQYF. The CDR3 nucleotides read TGCGCCAGCAGCTCTACTCTAGCGGGGGGCGAGGAGCAGTACTTC.

The chain carries TRBV2 and TRBJ2-2, with a weak D call TRBD1 (6 bases). The CDR3 totals 13 residues. V was shortened by 8 bases and J by 7 bases, with 14 bases between the two germline ends. Germline-derived CDR1 and CDR2 are SNHLY and FYNNEI. CDR3 sequence reads: CASDRTVNGELFF. The CDR3 DNA is TGTGCCAGCGATCGGACAGTTAACGGGGAGCTGTTTTTT. Combining the CDR3 with reference TRBV2 and TRBJ2-2 gives the whole variable domain EPEVTQTPSHQVTQMGQEVILRCVPISNHLYFYWYRQILGQKVEFLVSFYNNEISEKSEIFDDQFSVERPDGSNFTLKIRSTKLEDSAMYFCASDRTVNGELFFGEGSRLTVL.

Comments on this clone: Other nucleotide sequences from this sample produce the same CDR3. V is TRBV9 and J is TRBJ2-7; TRBD1 agrees at 10 bases. V trimming: 0 bases; J trimming: 2 bases; junction bases outside the gene matches: 2. Germline CDR1 is SGDLS and CDR2 is YYNGEE. The length of the CDR3 is 15 residues. CDR3 protein: CASSVGQGATYEQYF. CDR3 sequence (DNA): TGTGCCAGCAGCGTAGGACAGGGGGCGACCTACGAGCAGTACTTC.

V is TRBV7-7 and J is TRBJ2-1; the match to TRBD2 covers 10 bases. The CDR3 is 14 amino acids. The germline CDR1 and CDR2 sequences are SSHAT and FNYEAQ (reference sequence). The J segment lost 6 bases and the V segment lost 5 bases, leaving 4 bases of the junction unmatched. CDR3 sequence: CASSQSGGVNEQFF. The DNA of the CDR3 is TGTGCCAGCAGCCAAAGCGGGGGGGTCAATGAGCAGTTCTTC.

This clone was seen a single time. The V and J genes are TRBV30 and TRBJ2-1, with 11 bases aligning to TRBD2. J was trimmed by 10 bases and V by 6 bases; bases with no gene match: 14. This CDR3 is built from 15 residues. Looked up from germline, CDR1 is GTSNPN and CDR2 is SVGIG (reference sequence). The CDR3: CACYRIAGGFSEQFF. The DNA for the CDR3 is TGTGCCTGCTACCGTATAGCGGGGGGGTTTAGCGAGCAGTTCTTC.

The CDR3 sequence: CASSQVFRGVKAREAFF. DNA for the CDR3: TGTGCCAGCAGCCAAGTCTTCAGGGGCGTGAAGGCTCGTGAAGCTTTCTTT. V and J are TRBV14 and TRBJ1-1, with D maybe TRBD1 (6 bases). The CDR3 runs to 17 residues. CDR1 is SGHDN and CDR2 is FVKESK in the germline V gene. Trimming took 1 base from V and 7 from J, leaving 22 bases between them. The variable domain in full, with the rest retrieved from reference TRBV14 and TRBJ1-1, is EAGVTQFPSHSVIEKGQTVTLRCDPISGHDNLYWYRRVMGKEIKFLLHFVKESKQDESGMPNNRFLAERTGGTYSTLKVQPAELEDSGVYFCASSQVFRGVKAREAFFGQGTRLTVV.

In nucleotides, the CDR3 is TGTGCCTGGGGGACAGGGGGCGAGCAGTACTTC. It specifies CAWGTGGEQYF. The chain recombines TRBV30 with TRBJ2-7; 11 bases fit TRBD1. This CDR3 comprises 11 residues. The germline CDR1 and CDR2 sequences are GTSNPN and SVGIG (reference sequence). J lost 6 bases, V lost 5 bases, and 0 bases had no gene match. Drawing the rest from reference TRBV30 and TRBJ2-7, the complete variable domain is SQTIHQWPATLVQPVGSPLSLECTVEGTSNPNLYWYRQAAGRGLQLLFYSVGIGQISSEVPQNLSASRPQDRQFILSSKKLLLSDSGFYLCAWGTGGEQYFGPGTRLTVT.

This chain uses TRBV5-6 with TRBJ2-7; weak D call: TRBD2 (6 bases). The CDR3 length is 14 residues. Germline CDR1 and CDR2: SGHDT and YYEEEE. V lost 3 bases, J lost 3 bases, and 13 bases lay in between. The CDR3, as DNA: TGTGCCAGCAGCTCCGGGACTCTCAACTACGAGCAGTACTTC. Residues: CASSSGTLNYEQYF. Supplemented by reference TRBV5-6 and TRBJ2-7, the full variable domain reads DAGVTQSPTHLIKTRGQQVTLRCSPKSGHDTVSWYQQALGQGPQFIFQYYEEEERQRGNFPDRFSGHQFPNYSSELNVNALLLGDSALYLCASSSGTLNYEQYFGPGTRLTVT.

This sequence joins TRBV7-8 and TRBJ1-1; D gene unclear. V was cut by 1 base and J by 5 bases, with 8 bases left in between. The CDR3 has 13 amino acids. Germline CDR1 and CDR2: SGHVS and FQNEAQ. CDR3 residues: CASSLEGGTEAFF. The CDR3 nucleotides read TGTGCCAGCAGCTTAGAGGGAGGAACTGAAGCTTTCTTT.